Presented here are 30 T cell receptor beta chains from one specimen sequenced in a study of blood T cell repertoires in COVID-19 (TCRdb year 2020). Library preparation employed the immunoSEQ multiplex PCR assay. Here the immuneACCESS table is served through TCRdb, limited to in-frame sequences with V and J called. Missing clones are a known gap in these copies; in checked studies unresolved V genes cover under half, and the rest lacks a known reason. The sample table contains about 200,000 clones; only one count was recorded for 86% of them. 0.78% of the sample comes from the top ten. The material sequenced was peripheral blood. The receptors derive from a woman in her 70s with acute or convalescent COVID-19.

The chain carries TRBV7-8 and TRBJ2-3; 11 nucleotides align to TRBD2. This CDR3 is 16 amino acids long. With V trimmed by 5 bases and J by 5 bases, 9 bases remained unmatched. Germline CDR1 and CDR2: SGHVS and FQNEAQ. The CDR3 DNA is TGTGCCAGCAGCCCCCAGGGACTAGCGGTCGGAGATACGCAGTATTTT. Protein product: CASSPQGLAVGDTQYF.

This clone was found a few times. The chain couples TRBV5-1 to TRBJ2-2; D is possibly TRBD1 (6 bases). Germline-derived CDR1 and CDR2 are SGHRS and YFSETQ. The CDR3 length is 15 residues. Trimming shortened V by 3 bases and J by 4 bases, and 13 bases separated the two germline ends. CDR3 sequence (DNA): TGCGCCAGCAGCTGGAGACAGGATCTCACCGGGGAGCTGTTTTTT. As protein: CASSWRQDLTGELFF.

The chain couples TRBV19 to TRBJ1-5; 9 bases match TRBD1. With 5 bases clipped from V and 7 bases from J, the junction kept 15 bases outside the gene matches. Germline assignment: CDR1 LNHDA and CDR2 SQIVND (reference sequence). The CDR3 has 17 residues. Here the CDR3 reads CASSQNRGPRAEQPQHF. The CDR3 DNA follows: TGTGCCAGTAGTCAGAACAGGGGGCCAAGGGCTGAACAGCCCCAGCATTTT.

The rearrangement joins TRBV28 to TRBJ1-2; 8 bases map to TRBD1. CDR1 and CDR2 from the germline V gene are MDHEN and SYDVKM. V lost 4 bases, J lost 6 bases, and 7 bases stayed unmatched. The CDR3 contains 14 residues. The CDR3 DNA sequence: TGTGCCAGCAGTTCTCACCGGGACAGGCATGGCTACACCTTC. Amino acid sequence: CASSSHRDRHGYTF.

The chain couples TRBV9 to TRBJ2-2; TRBD2 matches at 14 bases. V was pared by 4 bases and J by 7 bases, with 6 bases of the junction left unmatched. This CDR3 region has 16 residues. The germline CDR1 and CDR2 sequences are SGDLS and YYNGEE. CDR3 in DNA: TGTGCCAGCAGCCTGGGACTAGCGGGGGCCTACGGGGAGCTGTTTTTT. Amino acids: CASSLGLAGAYGELFF.

This chain joins TRBV5-1 and TRBJ2-5, with 7 bases identical to TRBD2. Looked up from germline, CDR1 is SGHRS and CDR2 is YFSETQ. The CDR3 totals 15 residues. With V trimmed by 0 bases and J by 7 bases, 9 bases remained unmatched. Here the CDR3 DNA reads TGCGCCAGCAGCTTGGCCAGCACTAGCGTCGGGACCCAGTACTTC. This codes for CASSLASTSVGTQYF. Full variable domain (outside the CDR3, taken from reference TRBV5-1 and TRBJ2-5): KAGVTQTPRYLIKTRGQQVTLSCSPISGHRSVSWYQQTPGQGLQFLFEYFSETQRNKGNFPGRFSGRQFSNSRSEMNVSTLELGDSALYLCASSLASTSVGTQYFGPGTRLLVL.

The V gene is TRBV19, the J gene TRBJ2-1; TRBD2 matches 9 bases. Germline-derived CDR1 and CDR2 are LNHDA and SQIVND (reference sequence). This CDR3 contains 14 residues. Trimming removed 8 bases from V and 2 bases from J; junction bases left unmatched: 4. The CDR3: CASSTSGPYNEQFF. CDR3 nucleotides: TGTGCCAGTTCAACTAGCGGGCCCTACAATGAGCAGTTCTTC. Full variable domain (rest looked up from reference TRBV19 and TRBJ2-1): DGGITQSPKYLFRKEGQNVTLSCEQNLNHDAMYWYRQDPGQGLRLIYYSQIVNDFQKGDIAEGYSVSREKKESFPLTVTSAQKNPTAFYLCASSTSGPYNEQFFGPGTRLTVL.

The V gene is TRBV6-1, the J gene TRBJ1-2; D uncertain. Germline V lookup: CDR1 MNHNS, CDR2 SASEGT. The CDR3 extends over 13 amino acids. Trimming shortened V by 6 bases and J by 5 bases, and 13 bases separated the two germline ends. CDR3 in amino acids: CASRSTPLYGYTF. The CDR3 nucleotides are TGTGCCAGCAGGTCGACACCCTTGTATGGCTACACCTTC.

The V call is TRBV15, the J call TRBJ1-1, with D unresolved. This CDR3 region has 15 residues. V was clipped by 3 bases and J by 2 bases, with 13 bases between them. Germline V CDR1 and CDR2: LNHNV, YYDKDF (reference sequence). The chain's CDR3 is CATSSPGLQNTEAFF. Written as DNA, the CDR3 is TGTGCCACCAGCAGCCCCGGACTGCAAAACACTGAAGCTTTCTTT.

In this sample, this clone turned up a few times. The chain employs TRBV15 and TRBJ2-6; D is perhaps TRBD1 (5 bases). Germline loops: CDR1 LNHNV, CDR2 YYDKDF (reference sequence). This CDR3 region has 13 residues. The V end lost 11 bases, the J end lost 0 bases, and 8 bases lay between the germline ends. The CDR3 reads CASGHSGANVLTF. The CDR3 DNA follows: TGTGCCTCTGGACACTCTGGGGCCAACGTCCTGACTTTC.

The V call is TRBV20-1, the J call TRBJ1-1; D uncertain. Between the trimmed V and J ends, which lost 6 bases and 4 bases, there was a span of 6 bases. The CDR3 contains 10 residues. Germline V gene sequence: CDR1 DFQATT, CDR2 SNEGSKA (reference sequence). The CDR3: CSASRTEAFF. The CDR3 nucleotides read TGCAGTGCCTCGCGCACTGAAGCTTTCTTT.

V gene TRBV14 combines with J gene TRBJ1-2, with a tentative D call TRBD1 (5 bases). Germline-derived CDR1 and CDR2 are SGHDN and FVKESK. Trimming took 4 bases from V and 4 from J, leaving 7 bases between them. The CDR3 has 12 residues. The CDR3 here is CASSLGGYGYTF. The CDR3 nucleotides are TGTGCCAGCAGCCTCGGGGGCTATGGCTACACCTTC.

V and J are TRBV7-6 and TRBJ2-3; D is possibly TRBD2 (5 bases). This CDR3 is 15 amino acids long. Looked up from germline, CDR1 is SGHVS and CDR2 is FNYEAQ. V was trimmed by 2 bases and J by 2 bases, leaving 11 bases between them. The CDR3 here is CASSLRGFNTDTQYF. The CDR3 region has the DNA TGTGCCAGCAGCTTACGGGGTTTTAACACAGATACGCAGTATTTT.

The chain combines TRBV18 with TRBJ2-2; TRBD1 aligns across 8 bases. Germline values: CDR1 KGHSH, CDR2 LQKENI. CDR3 length: 18 amino acids. V trimming: 2 bases; J trimming: 6 bases; junction bases outside the gene matches: 14. CDR3 nucleotide sequence: TGTGCCAGCTCACCAAACGCCCCATTTCAGGGGGCTGCCGGGGAGCTGTTTTTT. It codes for CASSPNAPFQGAAGELFF. Combining the CDR3 with reference TRBV18 and TRBJ2-2 gives the whole variable domain NAGVMQNPRHLVRRRGQEARLRCSPMKGHSHVYWYRQLPEEGLKFMVYLQKENIIDESGMPKERFSAEFPKEGPSILRIQQVVRGDSAAYFCASSPNAPFQGAAGELFFGEGSRLTVL.

The J gene is TRBJ1-1, the V gene TRBV7-8; D remains ambiguous. Trimming left V 1 base short and J 4 bases short, with 16 bases between. The CDR3 loop spans 16 amino acids. Germline V gives CDR1 SGHVS, CDR2 FQNEAQ. The DNA of the CDR3 is TGTGCCAGCAGCTTAGGGTGGCGGGGATGGGGCACTGAAGCTTTCTTT. Translated, it gives CASSLGWRGWGTEAFF.

The gene calls are TRBV2 and TRBJ2-5; D ambiguous. In germline, CDR1 is SNHLY, CDR2 FYNNEI. This CDR3 contains 15 residues. Trimming removed 1 base from V and 5 bases from J, with 14 bases in between. CDR3 protein: CASSEGNRYLETQYF. The CDR3 bases are TGTGCCAGCAGTGAAGGGAACAGATACCTGGAGACCCAGTACTTC. Together with reference TRBV2 and TRBJ2-5, the CDR3 gives the full variable domain: EPEVTQTPSHQVTQMGQEVILRCVPISNHLYFYWYRQILGQKVEFLVSFYNNEISEKSEIFDDQFSVERPDGSNFTLKIRSTKLEDSAMYFCASSEGNRYLETQYFGPGTRLLVL.

The chain joins TRBV7-9 to TRBJ1-6, with D perhaps matching TRBD1 (5 bases). The CDR3 consists of 15 residues. CDR1 and CDR2 (germline): SEHNR, FQNEAQ (reference sequence). V was pared by 1 base and J by 9 bases, with 13 bases between. This CDR3 reads CASSLGRQTISPLHF. CDR3 nucleotide sequence: TGTGCCAGCAGCTTAGGTCGACAGACGATTTCACCCCTCCACTTT.

This clone has more than one count but fewer than ten. The CDR3 is CASSITGVGSPLHF. The CDR3 DNA reads TGCGCCAGCAGTATTACAGGGGTCGGTTCACCCCTCCACTTT. The chain recombines TRBV5-1 with TRBJ1-6, with 7 bases matching TRBD1. Germline CDR1 is SGHRS and CDR2 is YFSETQ. With 5 bases clipped from V and 9 bases from J, the junction kept 8 bases outside the gene matches. CDR3 length: 14 residues.

In its sample, this clone was seen once. V is TRBV6-4 and J is TRBJ1-1; weak D call: TRBD1 (6 bases). Trimming cost V 8 bases and J 0 bases, with 16 bases left between them. The length of the CDR3 is 15 residues. Germline-derived CDR1 and CDR2 are MRHNA and SNTAGT. The CDR3 spells CASPGGAEMNTEAFF. The CDR3 coding sequence is TGTGCCAGCCCCGGGGGGGCGGAAATGAACACTGAAGCTTTCTTT.

The V call is TRBV9, the J call TRBJ2-2, with D perhaps TRBD1 (5 bases). The CDR3 length is 14 residues. Deletions cut 4 bases from V and 4 bases from J, with 11 bases between. Germline CDR1 and CDR2: SGDLS and YYNGEE. CDR3: CASSSRQLTGELFF. In DNA form, the CDR3 reads TGTGCCAGCAGCTCCCGACAGCTCACCGGGGAGCTGTTTTTT.

This clone was seen a handful of times. The chain employs TRBV10-3 and TRBJ1-6; 10 bases line up with TRBD1. J lost 4 bases, V lost 3 bases, and 3 bases had no gene match. The germline CDR1 and CDR2 sequences are ENHRY and SYGVKD. This CDR3 comprises 16 residues. The CDR3 DNA follows: TGTGCCATCAGTGAAGGGGACAGGGGTTATAATTCACCCCTCCACTTT. Its translation is CAISEGDRGYNSPLHF.

This clone was seen only a few times. V is TRBV19 and J is TRBJ1-6; maybe TRBD1 (6 bases). Germline CDR1 reads LNHDA; CDR2 reads SQIVND (reference sequence). V was clipped by 3 bases and J by 7 bases, with 7 bases between them. This CDR3 contains 13 residues. CDR3 sequence (DNA): TGTGCCAGTAGTATGGACAGAAATTCACCCCTCCACTTT. Amino acids: CASSMDRNSPLHF.

On this clone: This CDR3 is also generated by other DNA sequences in the sample. The chain employs TRBV3-1 (or the pseudogene TRBV3-2) and TRBJ1-5, with unresolved D. V was shortened by 1 base and J by 2 bases, with 3 bases between the two germline ends. The CDR3 length is 13 residues. Germline CDR1 and CDR2: LGHDT and YNNKEL (reference sequence). The DNA of the CDR3 is TGTGCCAGCAGCCAAGCTGGCAATCAGCCCCAGCATTTT. This encodes CASSQAGNQPQHF.

The gene calls are TRBV3-1 (or the pseudogene TRBV3-2) and TRBJ2-7, with 8 positions matching TRBD2. V lost 4 bases and J lost 3; bases outside the gene matches: 2. From germline, CDR1 is LGHDT and CDR2 YNNKEL (reference sequence). CDR3 length equals 13 residues. CDR3 residues: CASSLLAGYEQYF. The DNA of the CDR3 is TGTGCCAGCAGCCTCCTAGCGGGCTACGAGCAGTACTTC.

This clone was counted a single time. The rearrangement links TRBV20-1 to TRBJ2-5; possibly TRBD2 for D (6 bases). Germline CDR1 DFQATT, CDR2 SNEGSKA (reference sequence). There are 11 residues in the CDR3. CDR3 protein: CSGGAGQTQYF. CDR3 in DNA: TGCAGCGGCGGGGCTGGCCAGACCCAGTACTTC.

The rearrangement joins TRBV5-5 to TRBJ2-7; 9 bases agree with TRBD1. Germline V CDR1 and CDR2: SGHKS, YYEKEE (reference sequence). The CDR3 has 15 amino acids. The junction had 5 bases not matched to a gene; V was cut back by 2 bases and J by 2 bases. CDR3 coding DNA: TGTGCCAGCAGCTTACTCGGGACAGGGACCTACGAGCAGTACTTC. It yields the protein CASSLLGTGTYEQYF.

The table lists this clone with a count of one. The chain uses TRBV12-3 or TRBV12-4 and TRBJ1-2; maybe TRBD1 (6 bases). V was shortened by 1 base and J by 4 bases, with 7 bases between the two germline ends. The CDR3 contains 13 residues. CDR3 loop: CASSLGTVYGYTF. The CDR3 DNA sequence: TGTGCCAGCAGTTTAGGGACAGTCTATGGCTACACCTTC.

This clone was detected only once. CDR3 in amino acids: CASSLAVRVGEQYF. CDR3 DNA sequence: TGCGCCAGCAGCTTGGCCGTCAGGGTAGGGGAGCAGTACTTC. The J gene is TRBJ2-7, the V gene TRBV5-1, with a tentative D call TRBD1 (5 bases). V was pared by 0 bases and J by 7 bases, with 14 bases between. Germline V gene sequence: CDR1 SGHRS, CDR2 YFSETQ. This CDR3 has 14 amino acids.

The CDR3 here is CASSSRQGSAEAFF. CDR3 nucleotides: TGTGCCAGCAGTTCAAGACAGGGAAGCGCTGAAGCTTTCTTT. The rearrangement joins TRBV6-5 to TRBJ1-1, with 7 positions matching TRBD1. V trimming: 4 bases; J trimming: 6 bases; junction bases outside the gene matches: 8. Germline loops: CDR1 MNHEY, CDR2 SVGAGI. The CDR3 is 14 residues long.

This clone has only a few counts. V usage is TRBV7-9 and J usage is TRBJ1-3, with D uncertain. Germline V gene sequence: CDR1 SEHNR, CDR2 FQNEAQ (reference sequence). CDR3 length: 15 amino acids. V lost 1 base to trimming and J lost 4 bases, with 11 bases between them. Here the CDR3 DNA reads TGTGCCAGCAGCTTAGGACACCCCTTGGGAAACACCATATATTTT. It yields the protein CASSLGHPLGNTIYF.